The source of this T cell receptor beta chain is a study of cytomegalovirus exposure and HLA in healthy donors. Study-level points and caveats: Earlier analysis found most TCR beta V segments productive about 87% or about 30% of the time. In a later analysis, a missense DCLRE1C variant was linked to TCR beta V- and J-gene trimming. It was taken for granted in presence/absence analyses that sequencing depth across donors was roughly uniform.

The PCR contained 60 Vbeta and 13 Jbeta primers. Repertoires were generated with immunoSEQ multiplex PCR, while TCRdb's copy carries only in-frame clones and drops some. There are about 78,000 clones in the sample; roughly 72% occur only once, and 11% lies in the top ten. Comment on this clone: Antigen unknown. Other DNA sequences from this sample encode an identical CDR3 as well.

Deletions cut 0 bases from V and 5 bases from J, with 10 bases between. The CDR3 totals 14 residues. Per the germline V gene, CDR1 is GTSNPN and CDR2 is SVGIG (reference sequence). This chain uses TRBV30 with TRBJ1-4; tentative D call: TRBD1 (5 bases). The receptor's source is a woman between 40 and 55 years old in good health and CMV-seropositive. The sample comprised PBMCs. The CDR3, as DNA: TGTGCCTGGAGTGTAGGGCAGGGAAATGAAAAACTGTTTTTT. It is translated as CAWSVGQGNEKLFF.